The 2 T cell receptor beta chains below come from one sample, sequenced in a study of T cell repertoires in cytomegalovirus infection. TCRdb re-called the reads through MiXCR, storing one row per CDR3 protein. The profile shows around 500,000 distinct CDR3 sequences, 40% to 50% of them singletons. The antigens of these receptors remain unknown. Source: cultured PBMCs, taken from culture after CMV antigen stimulation. The receptors were gathered from a human donor in good health (CMV status not recorded). Some clones in this sample may be carry-over from other donors' samples.

In its sample, this clonotype was seen many times. This chain connects TRBV7-2 to TRBJ1-1, with D perhaps matching TRBD1 (5 bases). V lost 1 base and J lost 0, with 12 bases in between. The CDR3 length is 16 residues. Germline-derived CDR1 and CDR2 are SGHTA and FQGNSA. CDR3 nucleotides: TGTGCCAGCAGCTTAGTATCCGGGGCAGTGAACACTGAAGCTTTCTTT. Protein: CASSLVSGAVNTEAFF.

This clonotype was seen a handful of times. The V gene is TRBV7-2, the J gene TRBJ2-7; tentatively, D is TRBD1 (6 bases). The CDR3 spans 15 residues. The V end was cut by 1 base, the J end by 3 bases, with 13 bases between. Germline values: CDR1 SGHTA, CDR2 FQGNSA. CDR3 nucleotides: TGTGCCAGCAGCTTAGAAGGGGGTCGAATCTACGAGCAGTACTTC. It translates to CASSLEGGRIYEQYF.